This T cell receptor beta chain was documented in a study of blood T cell repertoires in COVID-19. As for the study in general: Samples taken during acute and convalescent COVID-19 were collected in the United States, Italy and Spain.

V dropped 2 bases and J dropped 3; count of bases not matched to a gene: 12. Germline loops: CDR1 SNHLY, CDR2 FYNNEI. This CDR3 comprises 17 residues. Data came from immunoSEQ multiplex PCR; TCRdb stores just in-frame clones and leaves some out. There are fewer than 350,000 clones in the sample; more than 70% occur only once, and approximately 0.97% lies in the top ten. This chain joins TRBV2 and TRBJ2-7; 8 nucleotides agree with TRBD1. Input material: PBMCs or T cells enriched from blood (not recorded which). This clonotype originated in a woman younger than 45 who had been exposed to COVID-19. The CDR3 sequence is CASSESRMAGGRYEQYF. CDR3 bases: TGTGCCAGCAGTGAATCTCGAATGGCAGGGGGCCGCTACGAGCAGTACTTC.